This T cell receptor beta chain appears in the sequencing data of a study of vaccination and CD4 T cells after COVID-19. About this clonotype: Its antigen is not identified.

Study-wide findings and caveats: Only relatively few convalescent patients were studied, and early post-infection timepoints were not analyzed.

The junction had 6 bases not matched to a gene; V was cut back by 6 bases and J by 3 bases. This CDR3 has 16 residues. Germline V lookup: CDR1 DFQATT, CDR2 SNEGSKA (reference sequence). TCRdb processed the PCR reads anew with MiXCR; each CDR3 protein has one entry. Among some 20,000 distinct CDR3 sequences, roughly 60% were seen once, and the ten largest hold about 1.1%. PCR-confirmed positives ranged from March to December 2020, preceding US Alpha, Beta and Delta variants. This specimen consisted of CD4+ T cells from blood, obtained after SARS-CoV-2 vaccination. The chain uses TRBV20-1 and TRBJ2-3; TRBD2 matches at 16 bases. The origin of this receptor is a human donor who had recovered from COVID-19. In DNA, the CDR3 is TGCAGTGCAGTGGGGACTAGCGGGAGGGCGACAGATACGCAGTATTTT. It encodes CSAVGTSGRATDTQYF.